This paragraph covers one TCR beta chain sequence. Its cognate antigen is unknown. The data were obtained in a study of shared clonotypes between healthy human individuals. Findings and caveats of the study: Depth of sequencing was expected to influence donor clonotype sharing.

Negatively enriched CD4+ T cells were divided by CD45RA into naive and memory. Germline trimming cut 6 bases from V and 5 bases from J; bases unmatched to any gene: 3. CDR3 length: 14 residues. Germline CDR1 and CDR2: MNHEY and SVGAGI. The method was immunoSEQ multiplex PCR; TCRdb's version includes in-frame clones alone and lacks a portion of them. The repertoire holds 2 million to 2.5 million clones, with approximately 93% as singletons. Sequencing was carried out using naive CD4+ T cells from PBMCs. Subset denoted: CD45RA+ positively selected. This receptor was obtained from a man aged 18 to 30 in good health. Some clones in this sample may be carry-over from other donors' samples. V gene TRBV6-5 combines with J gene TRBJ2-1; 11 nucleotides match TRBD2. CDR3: CASSPLAGDNEQFF. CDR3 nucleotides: TGTGCCAGCAGCCCACTAGCGGGAGACAATGAGCAGTTCTTC.